These T cell receptor beta chains were read from a single sample in a study of blood T cells in healthy people across ages. TCRdb re-derived calls from the 5' RACE reads in MiXCR, one entry per CDR3 protein. The sample consists of 1.2 million to 1.5 million distinct CDR3 sequences, roughly 60% of them appearing once. Sequencing input: blood. The receptor source for this set is a man between 18 and 29 years old in good health. Both conserved end residues are part of each CDR3. Each record gives: V gene, D gene, clone size, J gene, CDR3 DNA, CDR3 protein. The D gene is left open where the match is weak. The listing skips clone size in some rows; elsewhere it reads once, few, many or a size class.

TRBV21-1	NA	NA	TRBJ1-6	TGTGCCAGCAGCAAAGCGGGGGTGGGTTTTCGGTCGCCCCTCCACTTT	CASSKAGVGFRSPLHF
TRBV7-9	NA	NA	TRBJ2-5	TGTGCCAGCAGCCGAGGGGTGGGGTTAGAGACCCAGTACTTC	CASSRGVGLETQYF
TRBV20-1	NA	few	TRBJ2-3	TGCAGTGCTAGAGATCCCCTGACTAGACTGTCAGATACGCAGTATTTT	CSARDPLTRLSDTQYF
TRBV5-5	TRBD2	NA	TRBJ2-1	TGTGCCAGCAGGGCGGGACTAGCGGCGGGACTCAATGAGCAGTTCTTC	CASRAGLAAGLNEQFF
TRBV6-5	NA	few	TRBJ1-4	TGTGCCAGCAGCGGGTTTGCAACTAATGAAAAACTGTTTTTT	CASSGFATNEKLFF
TRBV20-1	NA	few	TRBJ1-5	TGCAGTGCTAGAAACTTGGGCCGGAGTGACAATCAGCCCCAGCATTTT	CSARNLGRSDNQPQHF
TRBV6-5	NA	NA	TRBJ1-6	TGTGCCAGCAGCCCCCGGGCCCCAAATTCACCCCTCCACTTT	CASSPRAPNSPLHF
TRBV20-1	TRBD2	NA	TRBJ2-6	TGCAGTGCTAGAGATACCCTCCTAGCGGGAGGGCCTTTAGATGGGGCCAACGTCCTGACTTTC	CSARDTLLAGGPLDGANVLTF
TRBV27	NA	few	TRBJ2-2	TGTGCCAGCGTGGGACAGAACACCGGGGAGCTGTTTTTT	CASVGQNTGELFF
TRBV6-5	TRBD1	NA	TRBJ2-7	TGTGCCAGCAGTTACGAGCCTCCGGGACAGCGCTACGAGCAGTACTTC	CASSYEPPGQRYEQYF
TRBV28	NA	NA	TRBJ2-5	TGTGCCAGCAGTACACCGCTTCAGGGAGCGAAAGAGACCCAGTACTTC	CASSTPLQGAKETQYF
TRBV9	TRBD2	NA	TRBJ2-1	TGTGCCAGCAGCGCCTCCGGGACTACCCTATTGGATGAGCAGTTCTTC	CASSASGTTLLDEQFF
TRBV7-9	TRBD1	NA	TRBJ2-1	TGTGCCAGCAGCAGAGGGGGACAGGGCTACAATGAGCAGTTCTTC	CASSRGGQGYNEQFF
TRBV4-3	NA	few	TRBJ2-3	TGCGCCAGCAGCCAAGGCGGAGCCACAGATACGCAGTATTTT	CASSQGGATDTQYF
TRBV10-3	NA	NA	TRBJ2-7	TGTGCCATCAGTGACCCCGGGACGGACTACGAGCAGTACTTC	CAISDPGTDYEQYF
TRBV20-1	NA	once	TRBJ1-2	TGCAGTGCTAGCCCGGATTATGGCTACACCTTC	CSASPDYGYTF
TRBV12-3/TRBV12-4	NA	NA	TRBJ2-3	TGTGCCAGCAGTTTAGCGCACTACAGCACAGATACGCAGTATTTT	CASSLAHYSTDTQYF
TRBV5-1	TRBD1	NA	TRBJ2-3	TGCGCCAGCAGCTTGAAAACAGGGGCTCAAGCGGATACGCAGTATTTT	CASSLKTGAQADTQYF
TRBV29-1	NA	few	TRBJ1-1	TGCAGCGTTGAAGCGGGAGAAGCTTTCTTT	CSVEAGEAFF
TRBV20-1	NA	NA	TRBJ2-1	TGCAGTGCTAGAGATCTGGACACATTATACAATGAGCAGTTCTTC	CSARDLDTLYNEQFF
TRBV4-1	NA	NA	TRBJ1-5	TGCGCCAGCAGCCAAGTCTGGAACAATCAGCCCCAGCATTTT	CASSQVWNNQPQHF
TRBV7-2	NA	NA	TRBJ2-7	TGTGCCAGCAGCTTAGTCTCTAGGCACGAGCAGTACTTC	CASSLVSRHEQYF
TRBV3-1	NA	NA	TRBJ1-5	TGTGCCAGCAGCCAAGACCCGGTGGGAATTCAGCCCCAGCATTTT	CASSQDPVGIQPQHF
TRBV3-1	NA	NA	TRBJ2-1	TGTGCCAGCAGCCAAGCCGGGACGGATCAGTTCTTC	CASSQAGTDQFF
TRBV7-8	NA	NA	TRBJ2-2	TGTGCCACCCAGGCACAGAACACCGGGGAGCTGTTTTTT	CATQAQNTGELFF
TRBV6-6	TRBD1	NA	TRBJ2-3	TGTGCCAGCAGTTACTCGATCGGGACAGTCACAGATACGCAGTATTTT	CASSYSIGTVTDTQYF
TRBV5-5	NA	NA	TRBJ2-7	TGTGCCAGCAGCTGGCGGGCTAGCTTCTACGAGCAGTACTTC	CASSWRASFYEQYF
TRBV7-2	NA	NA	TRBJ2-5	TGTGCCAGCAGCTTAGCTAGCGCTAAGGAGACCCAGTACTTC	CASSLASAKETQYF
TRBV6-5	TRBD2	NA	TRBJ2-7	TGTGCCAGCAGTACGAGGACTAGCGGGAGGGACTACGAGCAGTACTTC	CASSTRTSGRDYEQYF
TRBV11-1	NA	NA	TRBJ2-7	TGTGCCAGCAGCCACAGAGACAGAATGTACGAGCAGTACTTC	CASSHRDRMYEQYF
TRBV27	NA	NA	TRBJ1-4	TGTGCCAGTGGGGCTCTCGAGGATGAAAAACTGTTTTTT	CASGALEDEKLFF
TRBV25-1	TRBD1	few	TRBJ2-7	TGTGCCAGCACGGGGACAGGGGGTTACGAGCAGTACTTC	CASTGTGGYEQYF
TRBV11-2	TRBD2	NA	TRBJ2-5	TGTGCCAGCAGCTTAAGTTGGCTAGCGGAGATGGAGACCCAGTACTTC	CASSLSWLAEMETQYF
TRBV14	TRBD2	NA	TRBJ2-7	TGTGCCAGCAGCCAGCGACTAGCGGGGGCCTACGAGCAGTACTTC	CASSQRLAGAYEQYF
TRBV27	NA	NA	TRBJ2-5	TGTGCCAGCAGTCCACGGGGAATAAGGCGAGAGACCCAGTACTTC	CASSPRGIRRETQYF
TRBV12-3/TRBV12-4	NA	NA	TRBJ2-7	TGTGCCAGCAGTCCGATGCCGGGGATCTCCTACGAGCAGTACTTC	CASSPMPGISYEQYF